This TCR beta chain emerged from a study of shared clonotypes between healthy human individuals. Study-level background: Serving as donors were two women and three men, whose ages spanned 18 to 49.

CD8 cells regarded as naive lacked CD45RO, were positively chosen for CCR7, and omitted terminally differentiated effector memory CD45RA+ cells. Trimming removed 1 base from V and 6 bases from J; junction bases left unmatched: 2. This CDR3 contains 14 residues. The germline V gene has CDR1 SEHNR and CDR2 FQNEAQ (reference sequence). The repertoire was sequenced with immunoSEQ multiplex PCR; TCRdb's copy has only in-frame clones and lacks some. The table records hundreds of thousands of clones, approximately 95% of them present only once. Source material: naive CD8+ T cells sorted from blood. J is TRBJ2-1 and V is TRBV7-9, with 8 bases aligning to TRBD1. The receptor's source is a woman under 40 in good health. CDR3 sequence reads: CASSLVTGGNEQFF. In DNA form, the CDR3 reads TGTGCCAGCAGCTTAGTCACAGGGGGCAATGAGCAGTTCTTC. The full variable domain, in which reference TRBV7-9 and TRBJ2-1 provide the parts outside the CDR3, is DTGVSQNPRHKITKRGQNVTFRCDPISEHNRLYWYRQTLGQGPEFLTYFQNEAQLEKSRLLSDRFSAERPKGSFSTLEIQRTEQGDSAMYLCASSLVTGGNEQFFGPGTRLTVL.